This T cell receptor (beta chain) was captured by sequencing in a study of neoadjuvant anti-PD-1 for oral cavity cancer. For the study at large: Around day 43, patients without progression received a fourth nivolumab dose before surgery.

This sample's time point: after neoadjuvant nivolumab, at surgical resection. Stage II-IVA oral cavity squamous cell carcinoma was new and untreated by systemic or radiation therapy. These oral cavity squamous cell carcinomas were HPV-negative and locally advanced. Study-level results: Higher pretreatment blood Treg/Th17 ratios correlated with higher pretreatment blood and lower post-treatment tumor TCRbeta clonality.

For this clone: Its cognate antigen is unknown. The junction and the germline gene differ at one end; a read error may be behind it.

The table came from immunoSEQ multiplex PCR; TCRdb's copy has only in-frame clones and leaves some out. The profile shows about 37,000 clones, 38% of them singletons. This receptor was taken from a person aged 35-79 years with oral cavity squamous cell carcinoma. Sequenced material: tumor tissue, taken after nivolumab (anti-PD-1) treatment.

CDR3 nucleotides: TGCGCCAGCAGGCCCACCCCCGACACGGAAGCTTTCTTT. It codes for CASRPTPDTEAFF. V and J are TRBV5-1 and TRBJ1-1; no firm D call. Germline assignment: CDR1 SGHRS and CDR2 YFSETQ. This CDR3 region has 13 residues. Variable domain in full (rest from reference TRBV5-1 and TRBJ1-1): KAGVTQTPRYLIKTRGQQVTLSCSPISGHRSVSWYQQTPGQGLQFLFEYFSETQRNKGNFPGRFSGRQFSNSRSEMNVSTLELGDSALYLCASRPTPDTEAFFGQGTRLTVV.